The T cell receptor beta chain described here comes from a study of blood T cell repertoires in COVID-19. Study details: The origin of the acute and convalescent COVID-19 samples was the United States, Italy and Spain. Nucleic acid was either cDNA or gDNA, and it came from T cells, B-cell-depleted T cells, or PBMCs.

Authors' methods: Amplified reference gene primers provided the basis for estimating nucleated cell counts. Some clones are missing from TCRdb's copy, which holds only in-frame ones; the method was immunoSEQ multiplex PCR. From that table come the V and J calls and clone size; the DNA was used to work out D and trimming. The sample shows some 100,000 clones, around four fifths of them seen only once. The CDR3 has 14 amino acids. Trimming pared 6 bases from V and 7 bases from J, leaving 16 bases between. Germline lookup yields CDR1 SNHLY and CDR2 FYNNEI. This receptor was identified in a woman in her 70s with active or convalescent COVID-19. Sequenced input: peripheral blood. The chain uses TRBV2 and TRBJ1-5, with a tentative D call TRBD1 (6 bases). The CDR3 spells CASRGDTQSQPQHF. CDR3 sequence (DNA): TGTGCCAGCAGAGGGGACACCCAATCACAGCCCCAGCATTTT.